What follows are 11 T cell receptor beta chains derived from one specimen sequenced in a study of T cell repertoires in cytomegalovirus infection. One entry per CDR3 protein, called by TCRdb with MiXCR from the reads. The sample has approximately 1,000,000 distinct CDR3 sequences; approximately 32% are singletons. No antigen is known for these receptors. The sample was cultured CD8+ T cells from PBMCs, taken from culture after CMV antigen stimulation. These TCRs come from a human donor in good health (CMV status not recorded). Some clones in this sample may be carry-over from other donors' samples.

The V gene is TRBV4-2, the J gene TRBJ2-4, with D perhaps TRBD2 (6 bases). Germline assignment: CDR1 LGHNA and CDR2 YNFKEQ. Trimming cost V 3 bases and J 9 bases, with 21 bases left between them. This CDR3 region has 16 residues. CDR3 nucleotides: TGTGCCAGCAGCCAGAATATGGCGGGGCGCGGGGTCATTCAGTACTTC. It is translated as CASSQNMAGRGVIQYF.

This clonotype has a count of ten or more. This chain links TRBV10-3 with TRBJ2-2; D not resolved. This CDR3 is 15 amino acids long. V lost 4 bases and J lost 4, with 13 bases in between. Germline CDR1 is ENHRY and CDR2 is SYGVKD. The CDR3 region has the DNA TGTGCCATCAGTGTCATTAAAGGACCCACCGGGGAGCTGTTTTTT. Translating it yields CAISVIKGPTGELFF.

This clonotype was found a few times. The chain joins TRBV7-9 to TRBJ2-5; D is tentatively TRBD1 or TRBD2 (6 bases each). The CDR3 has 13 amino acids. Germline V gene sequence: CDR1 SEHNR, CDR2 FQNEAQ (reference sequence). V lost 5 bases to trimming and J lost 10 bases, with 17 bases between them. The DNA of the CDR3 is TGTGCCAGCAGCCCGGAGGGGGGTAAGGGCCAGTACTTC. Translating it yields CASSPEGGKGQYF.

This clonotype was detected a few times. The chain carries TRBV6-5 and TRBJ2-3; the D is unclear. V was clipped by 2 bases and J by 1 base, with 7 bases between them. The CDR3 is 14 amino acids. Germline V gene data show CDR1 as MNHEY and CDR2 as SVGAGI. CDR3 DNA: TGTGCCAGCAGTTACATTGGGGGCACAGATACGCAGTATTTT. Protein product: CASSYIGGTDTQYF.

V usage is TRBV20-1 and J usage is TRBJ2-2, with TRBD1 matching over 7 bases. This CDR3 contains 15 residues. Germline lookup yields CDR1 DFQATT and CDR2 SNEGSKA (reference sequence). With V trimmed by 6 bases and J by 1 base, 8 bases remained unmatched. In DNA, the CDR3 is TGCAGTGCCAGACCGACAGGGCTGAACACCGGGGAGCTGTTTTTT. Encoded protein: CSARPTGLNTGELFF.

About this clonotype itself: The conserved final phenylalanine or tryptophan is absent from the CDR3, which likely points to a read error. This CDR3 reads CASSFPGSAVFNEQFS. DNA of the CDR3: TGTGCCAGCAGTTTCCCAGGATCGGCAGTTTTCAATGAGCAGTTCTCC. The gene calls are TRBV6-2 or TRBV6-3 and TRBJ2-1; D is undetermined. Germline loops: CDR1 MNHEY, CDR2 SVGEGT. Trimming removed 4 bases at V and 6 bases at J, with 19 bases between. This CDR3 has 16 amino acids.

J is TRBJ2-1 and V is TRBV27, with 8 bases lining up with TRBD2. In germline, CDR1 is MNHEY, CDR2 SMNVEV (reference sequence). The trim removed 5 bases at V and 5 bases at J, leaving 5 bases unmatched. CDR3 size: 14 residues. DNA of the CDR3: TGTGCCAGCAGTCCAAGGACTAGCAACAATGAGCAGTTCTTC. Its protein product is CASSPRTSNNEQFF.

This clonotype was seen only a few times. The rearrangement uses TRBV5-6 and TRBJ1-2; TRBD1 aligns across 8 bases. The CDR3 contains 15 residues. The germline gives CDR1 SGHDT, CDR2 YYEEEE. V gave up 0 bases and J gave up 4 bases; unmatched junction bases: 5. The CDR3 nucleotides read TGTGCCAGCAGCTTGGGGACAGGGACGGTCTATGGCTACACCTTC. Translating it yields CASSLGTGTVYGYTF.

This chain joins TRBV7-6 and TRBJ1-5; D call uncertain. The germline CDR1 and CDR2 sequences are SGHVS and FNYEAQ. Trimming cost V 7 bases and J 0 bases, with 22 bases left between them. The CDR3 runs 18 residues. As DNA, the CDR3 is TGTGCCAGCACCCTCGTAGGTCCTGCCATAAATAGCAATCAGCCCCAGCATTTT. The encoded protein is CASTLVGPAINSNQPQHF.

V and J are TRBV19 and TRBJ2-5; weak D call: TRBD2 (6 bases). The CDR3 spans 13 residues. Trimming cost V 6 bases and J 0 bases, with 8 bases left between them. Germline values: CDR1 LNHDA, CDR2 SQIVND (reference sequence). The CDR3 reads CASRRDYQETQYF. The CDR3, as DNA: TGTGCCAGTAGGAGGGACTACCAAGAGACCCAGTACTTC.

This clonotype was seen ten or more times. The CDR3 coding sequence is TGTGCCAGCAGCTTGTTCGCGGGAACGATCTCTGGGGCCAACGTCCTGACTTTC. Encoded protein: CASSLFAGTISGANVLTF. V gene TRBV7-8 combines with J gene TRBJ2-6; weak D call: TRBD2 (6 bases). The V end lost 3 bases, the J end lost 0 bases, and 15 bases lay between the germline ends. The CDR3 has 18 residues. The germline V gene encodes CDR1 SGHVS and CDR2 FQNEAQ.